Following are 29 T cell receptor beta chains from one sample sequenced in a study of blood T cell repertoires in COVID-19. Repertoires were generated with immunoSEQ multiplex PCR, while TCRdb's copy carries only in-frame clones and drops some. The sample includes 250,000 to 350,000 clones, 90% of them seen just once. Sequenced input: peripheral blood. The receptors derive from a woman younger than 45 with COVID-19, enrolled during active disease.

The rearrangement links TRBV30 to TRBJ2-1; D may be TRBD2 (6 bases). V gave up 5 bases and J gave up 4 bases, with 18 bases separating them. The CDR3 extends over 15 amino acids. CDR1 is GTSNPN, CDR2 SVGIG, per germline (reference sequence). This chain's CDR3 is CAWGQGLQPYNEQFF. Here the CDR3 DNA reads TGTGCCTGGGGGCAGGGACTCCAGCCGTACAATGAGCAGTTCTTC.

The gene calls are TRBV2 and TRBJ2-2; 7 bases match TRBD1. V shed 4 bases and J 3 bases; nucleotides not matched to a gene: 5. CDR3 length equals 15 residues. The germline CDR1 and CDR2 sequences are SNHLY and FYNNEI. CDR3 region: CASSGQGWDTGELFF. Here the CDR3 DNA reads TGTGCCAGCAGTGGACAGGGTTGGGACACCGGGGAGCTGTTTTTT.

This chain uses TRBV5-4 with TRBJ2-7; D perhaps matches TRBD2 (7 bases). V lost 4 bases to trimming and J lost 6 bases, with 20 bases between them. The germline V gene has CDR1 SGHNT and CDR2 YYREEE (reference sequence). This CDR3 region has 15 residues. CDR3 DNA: TGTGCCAGCAGCCCGGGGGGCGGGAATCGTCTCGAGCAGTACTTC. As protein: CASSPGGGNRLEQYF.

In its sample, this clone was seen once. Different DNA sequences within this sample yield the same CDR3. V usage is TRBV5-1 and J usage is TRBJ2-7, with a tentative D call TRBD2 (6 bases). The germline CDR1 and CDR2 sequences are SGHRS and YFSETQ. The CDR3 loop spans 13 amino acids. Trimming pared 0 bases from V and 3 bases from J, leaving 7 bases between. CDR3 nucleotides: TGCGCCAGCAGCTTGGCCGGGAGCTACGAGCAGTACTTC. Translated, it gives CASSLAGSYEQYF.

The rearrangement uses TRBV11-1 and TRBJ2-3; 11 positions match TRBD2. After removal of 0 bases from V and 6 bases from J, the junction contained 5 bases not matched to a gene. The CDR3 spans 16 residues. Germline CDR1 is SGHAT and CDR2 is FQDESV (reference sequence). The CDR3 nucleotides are TGTGCCAGCAGCTTAGCCACTAGCGGGAGTGACGATACGCAGTATTTT. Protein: CASSLATSGSDDTQYF.

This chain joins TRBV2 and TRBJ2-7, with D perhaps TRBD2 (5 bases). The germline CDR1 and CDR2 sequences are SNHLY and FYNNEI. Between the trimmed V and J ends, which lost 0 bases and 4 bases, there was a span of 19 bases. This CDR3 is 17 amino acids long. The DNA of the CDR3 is TGTGCCAGCAGTGAAGCGCTTCCGGCAGCGGTGGGTTACGAGCAGTACTTC. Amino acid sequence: CASSEALPAAVGYEQYF.

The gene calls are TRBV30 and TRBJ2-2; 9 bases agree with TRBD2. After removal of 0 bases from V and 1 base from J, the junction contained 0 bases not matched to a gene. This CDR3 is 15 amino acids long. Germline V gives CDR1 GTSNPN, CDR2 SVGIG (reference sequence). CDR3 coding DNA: TGTGCCTGGAGTGTACTAGCGGGGAACACCGGGGAGCTGTTTTTT. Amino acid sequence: CAWSVLAGNTGELFF.

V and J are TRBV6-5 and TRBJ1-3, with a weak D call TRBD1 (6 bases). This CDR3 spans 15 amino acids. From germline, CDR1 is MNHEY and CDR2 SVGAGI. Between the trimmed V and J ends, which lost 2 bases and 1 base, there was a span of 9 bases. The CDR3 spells CASSYAQGSGNTIYF. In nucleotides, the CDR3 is TGTGCCAGCAGTTACGCGCAGGGGTCTGGAAACACCATATATTTT.

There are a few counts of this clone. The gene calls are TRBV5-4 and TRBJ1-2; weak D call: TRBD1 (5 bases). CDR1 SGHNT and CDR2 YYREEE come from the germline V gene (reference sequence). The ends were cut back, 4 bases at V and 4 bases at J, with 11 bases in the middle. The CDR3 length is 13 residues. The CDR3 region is CASSGLGAYGYTF. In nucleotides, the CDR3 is TGTGCCAGCAGCGGCTTAGGGGCCTATGGCTACACCTTC.

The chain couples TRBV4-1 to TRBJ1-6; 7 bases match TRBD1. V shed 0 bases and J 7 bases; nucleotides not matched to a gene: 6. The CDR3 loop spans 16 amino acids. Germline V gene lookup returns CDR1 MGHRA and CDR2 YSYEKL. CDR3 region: CASSQDRDSYNSPLHF. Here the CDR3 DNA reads TGCGCCAGCAGCCAAGATCGGGACAGTTACAATTCACCCCTCCACTTT.

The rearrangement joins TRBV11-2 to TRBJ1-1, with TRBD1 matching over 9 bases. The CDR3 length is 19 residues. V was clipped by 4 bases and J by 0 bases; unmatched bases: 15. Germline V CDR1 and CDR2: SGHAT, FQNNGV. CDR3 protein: CASSSRLGTGILMNTEAFF. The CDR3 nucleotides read TGTGCCAGCAGCTCTCGCCTCGGGACAGGGATCCTCATGAACACTGAAGCTTTCTTT.

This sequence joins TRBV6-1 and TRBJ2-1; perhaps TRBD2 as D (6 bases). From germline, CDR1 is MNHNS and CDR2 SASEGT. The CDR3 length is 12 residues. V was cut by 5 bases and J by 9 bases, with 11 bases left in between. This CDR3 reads CASSLHSGEQFF. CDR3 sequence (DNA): TGTGCCAGCAGTCTGCATAGCGGTGAGCAGTTCTTC.

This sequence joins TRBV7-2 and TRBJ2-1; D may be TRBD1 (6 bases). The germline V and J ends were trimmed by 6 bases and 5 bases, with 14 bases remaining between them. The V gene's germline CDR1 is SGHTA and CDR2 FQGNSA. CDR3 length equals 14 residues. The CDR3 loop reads CASRDMTGDNEQFF. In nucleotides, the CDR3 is TGTGCCAGCAGGGATATGACAGGAGACAATGAGCAGTTCTTC.

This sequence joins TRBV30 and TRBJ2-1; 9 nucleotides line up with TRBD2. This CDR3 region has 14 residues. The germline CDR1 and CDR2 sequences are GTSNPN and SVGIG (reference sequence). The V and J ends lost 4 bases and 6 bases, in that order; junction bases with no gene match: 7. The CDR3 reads CAWTGTSSGNEQFF. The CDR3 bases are TGTGCCTGGACCGGGACTAGCTCAGGCAATGAGCAGTTCTTC.

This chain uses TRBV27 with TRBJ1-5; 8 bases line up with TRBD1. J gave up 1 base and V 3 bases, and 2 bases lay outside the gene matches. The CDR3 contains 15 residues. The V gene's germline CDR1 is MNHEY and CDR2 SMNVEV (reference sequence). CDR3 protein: CASSLTGASNQPQHF. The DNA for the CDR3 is TGTGCCAGCAGTTTGACAGGGGCGAGCAATCAGCCCCAGCATTTT.

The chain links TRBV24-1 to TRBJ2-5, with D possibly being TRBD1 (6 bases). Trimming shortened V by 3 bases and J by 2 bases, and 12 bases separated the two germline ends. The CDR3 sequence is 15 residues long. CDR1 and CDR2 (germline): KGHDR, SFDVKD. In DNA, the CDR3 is TGTGCCACCAGTGATCCTGGGACATCGCAAGAGACCCAGTACTTC. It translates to CATSDPGTSQETQYF.

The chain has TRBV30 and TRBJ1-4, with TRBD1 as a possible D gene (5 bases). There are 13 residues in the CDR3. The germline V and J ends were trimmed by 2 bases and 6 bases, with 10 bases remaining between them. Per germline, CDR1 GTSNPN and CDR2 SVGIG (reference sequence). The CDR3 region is CAWSQGSDEKLFF. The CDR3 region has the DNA TGTGCCTGGAGTCAGGGTTCTGATGAAAAACTGTTTTTT.

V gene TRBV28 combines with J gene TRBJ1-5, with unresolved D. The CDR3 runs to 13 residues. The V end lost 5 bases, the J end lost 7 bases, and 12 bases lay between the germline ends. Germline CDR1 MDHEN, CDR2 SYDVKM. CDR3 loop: CASSIRPRQPQHF. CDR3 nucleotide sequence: TGTGCCAGCAGTATCCGCCCACGGCAGCCCCAGCATTTT.

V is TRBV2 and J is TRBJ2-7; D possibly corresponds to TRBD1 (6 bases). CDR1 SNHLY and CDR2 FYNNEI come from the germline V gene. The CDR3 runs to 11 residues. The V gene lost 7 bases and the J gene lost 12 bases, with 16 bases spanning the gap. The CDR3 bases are TGTGCCAGCACGAGGACAGCCGGAGGGTACTTC. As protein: CASTRTAGGYF.

The CDR3 loop is CASSYRSPAQYF. CDR3 bases: TGTGCCAGCAGTTACCGGTCCCCGGCCCAGTACTTC. The chain employs TRBV6-5 and TRBJ2-5; no clear D. Germline loops: CDR1 MNHEY, CDR2 SVGAGI. The CDR3 totals 12 residues. V was trimmed by 2 bases and J by 9 bases, leaving 10 bases between them.

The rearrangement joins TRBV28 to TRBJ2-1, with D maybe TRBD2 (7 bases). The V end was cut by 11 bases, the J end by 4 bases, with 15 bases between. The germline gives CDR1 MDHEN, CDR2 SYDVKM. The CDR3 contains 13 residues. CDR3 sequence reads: CALGGGRYNEQFF. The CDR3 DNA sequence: TGTGCCTTAGGGGGGGGTCGGTACAATGAGCAGTTCTTC.

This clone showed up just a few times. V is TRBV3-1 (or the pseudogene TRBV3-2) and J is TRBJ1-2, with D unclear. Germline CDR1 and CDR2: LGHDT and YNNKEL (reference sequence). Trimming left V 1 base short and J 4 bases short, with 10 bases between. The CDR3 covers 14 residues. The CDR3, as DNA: TGTGCCAGCAGCCAAGGTGGAGGACTCTATGGCTACACCTTC. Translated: CASSQGGGLYGYTF.

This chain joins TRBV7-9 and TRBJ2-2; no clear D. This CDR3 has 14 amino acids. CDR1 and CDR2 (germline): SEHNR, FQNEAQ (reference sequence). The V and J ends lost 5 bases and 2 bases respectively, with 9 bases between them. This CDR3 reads CASSARRNTGELFF. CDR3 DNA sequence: TGTGCCAGCAGCGCTAGAAGAAACACCGGGGAGCTGTTTTTT.

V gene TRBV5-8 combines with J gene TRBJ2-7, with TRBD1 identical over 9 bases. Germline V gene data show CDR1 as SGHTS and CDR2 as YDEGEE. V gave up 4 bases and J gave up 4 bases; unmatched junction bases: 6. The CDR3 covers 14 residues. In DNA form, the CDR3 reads TGTGCCAGCAGCCCCCGGACAGGGGTTTACGAGCAGTACTTC. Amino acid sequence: CASSPRTGVYEQYF.

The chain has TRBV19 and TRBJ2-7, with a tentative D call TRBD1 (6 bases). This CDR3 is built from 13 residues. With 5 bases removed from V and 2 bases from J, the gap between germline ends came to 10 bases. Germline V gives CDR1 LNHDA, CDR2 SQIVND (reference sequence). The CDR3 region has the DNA TGTGCCAGTAGTGTGGGACAAACCTACGAGCAGTACTTC. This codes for CASSVGQTYEQYF.

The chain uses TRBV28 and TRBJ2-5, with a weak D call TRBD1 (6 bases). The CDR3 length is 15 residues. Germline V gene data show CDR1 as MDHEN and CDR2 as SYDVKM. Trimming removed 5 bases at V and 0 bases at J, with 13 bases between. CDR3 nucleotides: TGTGCCAGCAGTCCGTTAACAGGGAACCAAGAGACCCAGTACTTC. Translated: CASSPLTGNQETQYF.

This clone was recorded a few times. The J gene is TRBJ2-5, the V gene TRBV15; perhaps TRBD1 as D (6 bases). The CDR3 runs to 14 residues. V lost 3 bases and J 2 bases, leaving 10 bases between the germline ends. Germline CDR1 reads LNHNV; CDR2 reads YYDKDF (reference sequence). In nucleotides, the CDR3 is TGTGCCACCAGCAGCTTCGACAGGCAAGAGACCCAGTACTTC. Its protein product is CATSSFDRQETQYF.

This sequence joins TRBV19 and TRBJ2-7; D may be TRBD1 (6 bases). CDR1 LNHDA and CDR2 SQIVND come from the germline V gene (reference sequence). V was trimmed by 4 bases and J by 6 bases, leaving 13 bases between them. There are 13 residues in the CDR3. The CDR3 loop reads CASSTTGSTEQYF. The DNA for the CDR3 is TGTGCCAGTAGTACAACAGGGAGTACCGAGCAGTACTTC.

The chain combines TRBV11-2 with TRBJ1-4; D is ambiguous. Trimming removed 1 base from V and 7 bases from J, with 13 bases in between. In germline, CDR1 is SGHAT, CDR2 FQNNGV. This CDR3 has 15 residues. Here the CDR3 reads CASSLGVSDREKLFF. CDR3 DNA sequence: TGTGCCAGCAGCTTAGGGGTGAGCGACCGTGAAAAACTGTTTTTT.